Here is one T cell receptor (beta chain) with its context. Its specificity is unknown. The data stem from a study of T cells after yellow fever vaccination. The study's findings and limits: Clonotype sharing between CD4 and CD8 compartments was small. FACS-sorted repertoires could contain abundant clonotypes contaminating from the bulk population.

One entry per CDR3 protein results from TCRdb running MiXCR on the 5' RACE reads. The table has some 300,000 distinct CDR3 sequences, roughly 8.7% seen once; the top ten hold approximately 3.3%. From germline, CDR1 is ENHRY and CDR2 SYGVKD. Unmatched junction bases numbered 11, after V lost 10 bases and J lost 5 bases. This CDR3 has 14 residues. This sequence originates from a young man who received the YFV17D yellow fever vaccine. The source material was CD4+ T cells sorted from PBMCs, sampled 5 days after the yellow fever booster vaccination. J is TRBJ2-3 and V is TRBV10-3; 8 positions agree with TRBD2. The CDR3 is CATRGGGAGDTQYF. The DNA of the CDR3 is TGTGCCACCCGGGGGGGGGGGGCAGGAGATACGCAGTATTTT.